One sample yielded the 11 T cell receptor beta chains listed below, sequenced in a study of T cell repertoires in cytomegalovirus infection (dated by TCRdb to between 2018 and 2021). The instrument was an Illumina HiSeq 1500. TCRdb reran the public reads through fastp at Q25 and MiXCR, keeping productive beta chains. Rows are unified per CDR3 protein, each entry keeping the most common DNA and genes. The sample table lists some 200,000 distinct CDR3 sequences, approximately 19% of them with a count of one. Jointly, the top ten make up approximately 2.9% of the sample. Specimen: PBMCs. Every receptor here comes from a human donor in good health (CMV status not recorded). Some clones in this sample may be carry-over from other donors' samples.

This rearrangement joins TRBV19 to TRBJ2-3; 11 bases line up with TRBD2. The ends lost 5 bases at V and 0 bases at J; junction bases unmatched: 7. This CDR3 contains 17 residues. Germline-derived CDR1 and CDR2 are LNHDA and SQIVND (reference sequence). DNA for the CDR3: TGTGCCAGTAGTTCTAGCGGGAGGTTCTCTAGCACAGATACGCAGTATTTT. It codes for CASSSSGRFSSTDTQYF.

The J gene is TRBJ2-1, the V gene TRBV11-3; tentatively, D is TRBD2 (5 bases). V lost 0 bases, J lost 7 bases, and 13 bases lay in between. Germline-derived CDR1 and CDR2 are SGHNT and YENEEA. This CDR3 spans 15 amino acids. CDR3 coding DNA: TGTGCCAGCAGCTTAGAGCCAGGTCCGGGGAATGAGCAGTTCTTC. It encodes CASSLEPGPGNEQFF. Full variable domain (outside the CDR3, taken from reference TRBV11-3 and TRBJ2-1): EAGVVQSPRYKIIEKKQPVAFWCNPISGHNTLYWYLQNLGQGPELLIRYENEEAVDDSQLPKDRFSAERLKGVDSTLKIQPAELGDSAVYLCASSLEPGPGNEQFFGPGTRLTVL.

Of note for this clonotype: A read error may produce the germline difference seen at one junction end. CDR3 nucleotides: TGTACCAGCCGTCGGGTTACTGAAGCTTTCTTT. It codes for CTSRRVTEAFF. The rearrangement uses TRBV6-1 and TRBJ1-1; no clear D gene. There are 11 residues in the CDR3. The germline V gene has CDR1 MNHNS and CDR2 SASEGT.

CDR3 sequence reads: CASRFGLGVGEQFF. For the CDR3, the DNA is TGTGCCAGCAGATTCGGACTAGGAGTGGGTGAGCAGTTCTTC. The chain is built from TRBV6-2 or TRBV6-3 and TRBJ2-1, with TRBD2 matching over 7 bases. The CDR3 is made up of 14 amino acids. Trimming at V came to 6 bases and at J to 9 bases, leaving 11 bases not matched to a gene. The germline V gene has CDR1 MNHEY and CDR2 SVGEGT.

This clonotype has just a few counts. The CDR3 spells CASSLGSDNQPQHF. Written as DNA, the CDR3 is TGTGCCAGCAGCCTAGGGTCAGACAATCAGCCCCAGCATTTT. The chain carries TRBV12-3 or TRBV12-4 and TRBJ1-5; no definite D call. Trimming pared 6 bases from V and 3 bases from J, leaving 12 bases between. There are 14 residues in the CDR3.

This clonotype was observed a few times. The V call is TRBV7-8, the J call TRBJ2-1; D may correspond to TRBD1 or TRBD2 (5 bases each). CDR3 size: 15 residues. V shed 2 bases and J shed 4 bases, with 12 bases lying between them. Germline CDR1 reads SGHVS; CDR2 reads FQNEAQ. CDR3 DNA sequence: TGTGCCAGCAGCTTATCCGGGACCCTGTACAATGAGCAGTTCTTC. The encoded protein is CASSLSGTLYNEQFF.

This chain connects TRBV18 to TRBJ2-2, with TRBD1 as a possible D gene (5 bases). V was shortened by 0 bases and J by 6 bases, with 26 bases between the two germline ends. CDR1 and CDR2 from the germline V gene are KGHSH and LQKENI. The CDR3 consists of 20 residues. This CDR3 reads CASSPPVLAGNQFRPGELFF. CDR3 nucleotide sequence: TGTGCCAGCTCACCACCGGTCTTAGCAGGGAATCAGTTTCGTCCCGGGGAGCTGTTTTTT.

The chain is built from TRBV7-6 and TRBJ2-2; D uncertain. The CDR3 loop spans 13 amino acids. V lost 0 bases and J 6 bases, leaving 5 bases between the germline ends. CDR1 and CDR2 from the germline V gene are SGHVS and FNYEAQ. CDR3 amino acids: CASSLATAGELFF. Written as DNA, the CDR3 is TGTGCCAGCAGCTTAGCGACGGCCGGGGAGCTGTTTTTT.

The J gene is TRBJ2-3, the V gene TRBV27; D not resolved. Trimming pared 4 bases from V and 0 bases from J, leaving 8 bases between. This CDR3 is built from 14 residues. Germline V gene sequence: CDR1 MNHEY, CDR2 SMNVEV (reference sequence). CDR3 in amino acids: CASSYFTSTDTQYF. The DNA for the CDR3 is TGTGCCAGCAGTTACTTTACTAGCACAGATACGCAGTATTTT.

This clonotype turned up a few times. The CDR3 here is CSARPLWGGDATNEKLFF. In DNA form, the CDR3 reads TGCAGTGCTAGGCCGCTGTGGGGTGGGGACGCAACTAATGAAAAACTGTTTTTT. The gene calls are TRBV20-1 and TRBJ1-4; possible D gene TRBD1, 5 bases. The CDR3 runs to 18 residues. Germline CDR1 DFQATT, CDR2 SNEGSKA (reference sequence). Trimming removed 3 bases at V and 0 bases at J, with 20 bases between.

At least ten counts were recorded for this clonotype. CDR3 amino acids: CASSRPSLAGVEYF. The DNA of the CDR3 is TGTGCCAGCAGCCGTCCCTCACTAGCGGGGGTTGAGTACTTC. This chain uses TRBV7-2 with TRBJ2-4, with 11 bases identical to TRBD2. This CDR3 contains 14 residues. Germline V gene data show CDR1 as SGHTA and CDR2 as FQGNSA. V lost 5 bases to trimming and J lost 14 bases; unmatched junction nucleotides: 11.